This T cell receptor (beta chain) was identified during a study of shared clonotypes between healthy human individuals. Study-wide points: Compared with memory subsets, naive subsets generally had larger estimated richness. For naive CD4 cells, around 5% of clonotypes were shared across a handful of donors.

The CDR3 is 13 amino acids. The germline gives CDR1 GTSNPN, CDR2 SVGIG (reference sequence). J lost 5 bases, V lost 1 base, and 0 bases had no gene match. Cells designated naive CD8 were CD45RO-negative and were positively selected for CCR7, with terminally differentiated effector memory CD45RA+ cells excluded. Caucasian adults residing in Nashville, Tennessee made up all the donors. Points on this clone: What it binds is not known.

The authors split each subset's genomic DNA evenly across several immunoSEQ plates. Sequencing used immunoSEQ multiplex PCR; TCRdb keeps in-frame clones, though not all of them. The data contain millions of clones, less than 95% of them seen just once; the ten biggest clones take up 0.85% to 1.3%. The TCR comes from a young man in good health. The source material was naive CD8+ T cells sorted from blood. The rearrangement uses TRBV30 and TRBJ1-5, with 9 bases that match TRBD1. The CDR3 bases are TGTGCCTGGAGTGGGGACAGGGATCAGCCCCAGCATTTT. It specifies CAWSGDRDQPQHF.